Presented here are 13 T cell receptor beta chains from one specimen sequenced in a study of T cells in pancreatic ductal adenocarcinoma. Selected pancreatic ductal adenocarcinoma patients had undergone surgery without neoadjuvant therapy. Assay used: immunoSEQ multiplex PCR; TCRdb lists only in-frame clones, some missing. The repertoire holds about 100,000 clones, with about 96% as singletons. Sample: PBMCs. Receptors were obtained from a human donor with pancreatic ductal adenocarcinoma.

As DNA, the CDR3 is TGTGCCAGCACCTCCACGGGGAGAGTCAGCTACGAGCAGTACTTC. As protein: CASTSTGRVSYEQYF. The rearrangement uses TRBV28 and TRBJ2-7; perhaps TRBD2 as D (5 bases). Germline CDR1 reads MDHEN; CDR2 reads SYDVKM. Trimming pared 7 bases from V and 3 bases from J, leaving 19 bases between. CDR3 length equals 15 residues.

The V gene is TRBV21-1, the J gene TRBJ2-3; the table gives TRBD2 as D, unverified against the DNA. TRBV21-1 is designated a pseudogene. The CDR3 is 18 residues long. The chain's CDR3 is CASSKVSGTSGKQDTQYF. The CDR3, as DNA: TGTGCCAGCAGCAAAGTTTCCGGGACTAGCGGGAAACAAGATACGCAGTATTTT.

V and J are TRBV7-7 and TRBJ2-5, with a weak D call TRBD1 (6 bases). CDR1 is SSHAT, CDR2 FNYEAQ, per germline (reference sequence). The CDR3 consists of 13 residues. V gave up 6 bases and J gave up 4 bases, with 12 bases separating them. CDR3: CASSQGFRETQYF. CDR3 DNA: TGTGCCAGCAGTCAGGGGTTCCGAGAGACCCAGTACTTC. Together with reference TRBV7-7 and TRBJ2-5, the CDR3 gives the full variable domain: GAGVSQSPRYKVTKRGQDVTLRCDPISSHATLYWYQQALGQGPEFLTYFNYEAQPDKSGLPSDRFSAERPEGSISTLTIQRTEQRDSAMYRCASSQGFRETQYFGPGTRLLVL.

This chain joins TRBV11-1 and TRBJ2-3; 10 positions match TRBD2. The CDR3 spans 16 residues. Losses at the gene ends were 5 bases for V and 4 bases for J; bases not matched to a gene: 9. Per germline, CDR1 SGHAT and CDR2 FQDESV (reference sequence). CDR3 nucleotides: TGTGCCAGCAGCCTCCGCAAGCGGGAGGGAGCAGATACGCAGTATTTT. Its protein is CASSLRKREGADTQYF.

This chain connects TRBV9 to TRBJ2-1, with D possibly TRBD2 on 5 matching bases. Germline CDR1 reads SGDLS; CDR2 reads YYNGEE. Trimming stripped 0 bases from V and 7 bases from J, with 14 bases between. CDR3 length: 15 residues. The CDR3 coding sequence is TGTGCCAGCAGCGTAGATGGAGGCGGAGGAAATGAGCAGTTCTTC. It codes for CASSVDGGGGNEQFF.

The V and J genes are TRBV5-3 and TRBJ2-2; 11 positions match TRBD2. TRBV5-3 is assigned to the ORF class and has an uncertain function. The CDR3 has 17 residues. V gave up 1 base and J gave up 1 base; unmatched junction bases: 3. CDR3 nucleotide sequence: TGTGCCAGAAGCTTGCCCCTAGCGGGGGGGAACACCGGGGAGCTGTTTTTT. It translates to CARSLPLAGGNTGELFF.

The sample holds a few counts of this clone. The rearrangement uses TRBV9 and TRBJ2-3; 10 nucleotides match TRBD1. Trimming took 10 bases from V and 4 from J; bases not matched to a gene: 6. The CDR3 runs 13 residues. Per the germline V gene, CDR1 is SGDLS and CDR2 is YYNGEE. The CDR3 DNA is TGTGCCGGATGGGACAGGGGCTCAGATACGCAGTATTTT. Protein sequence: CAGWDRGSDTQYF.

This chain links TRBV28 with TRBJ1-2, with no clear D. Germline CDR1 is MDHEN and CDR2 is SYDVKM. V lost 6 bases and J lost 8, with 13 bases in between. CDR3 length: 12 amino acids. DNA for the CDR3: TGTGCCAGCAGCGTGGGCAGTCGCGGCTACACCTTC. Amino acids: CASSVGSRGYTF.

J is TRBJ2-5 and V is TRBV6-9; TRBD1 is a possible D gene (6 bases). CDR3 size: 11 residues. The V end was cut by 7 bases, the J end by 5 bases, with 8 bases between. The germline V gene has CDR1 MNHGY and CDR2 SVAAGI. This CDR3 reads CASNQGETQYF. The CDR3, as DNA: TGTGCCAGCAACCAGGGGGAGACCCAGTACTTC.

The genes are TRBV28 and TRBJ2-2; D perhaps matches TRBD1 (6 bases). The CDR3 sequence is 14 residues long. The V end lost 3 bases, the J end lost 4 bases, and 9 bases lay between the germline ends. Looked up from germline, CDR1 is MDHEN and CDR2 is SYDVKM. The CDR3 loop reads CASSLRGTTGELFF. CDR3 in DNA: TGTGCCAGCAGTTTGAGGGGGACCACCGGGGAGCTGTTTTTT.

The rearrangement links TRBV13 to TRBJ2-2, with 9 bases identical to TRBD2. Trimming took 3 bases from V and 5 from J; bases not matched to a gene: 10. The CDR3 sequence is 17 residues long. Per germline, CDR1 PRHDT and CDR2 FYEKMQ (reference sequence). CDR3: CASSLGGRALWTGELFF. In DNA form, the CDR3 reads TGTGCCAGCAGCTTGGGCGGGAGGGCCTTGTGGACCGGGGAGCTGTTTTTT.

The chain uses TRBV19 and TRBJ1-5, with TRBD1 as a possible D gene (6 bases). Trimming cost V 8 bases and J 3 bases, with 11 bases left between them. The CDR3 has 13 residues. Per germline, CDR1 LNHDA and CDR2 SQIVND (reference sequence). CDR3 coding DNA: TGTGCCAGTCAACAGGGATACAATCAGCCCCAGCATTTT. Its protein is CASQQGYNQPQHF.

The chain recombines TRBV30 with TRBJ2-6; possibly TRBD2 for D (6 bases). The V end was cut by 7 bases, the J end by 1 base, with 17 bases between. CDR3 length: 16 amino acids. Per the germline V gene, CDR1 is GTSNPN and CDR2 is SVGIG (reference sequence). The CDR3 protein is CAYLPLGGSGANVLTF. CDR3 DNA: TGTGCCTACCTCCCTTTAGGAGGGTCTGGGGCCAACGTCCTGACTTTC.